The sequence of this T cell receptor (beta chain) was determined in a study of blood T cells in healthy people across ages. Whole-study results and caveats: Expanded clonotype shifts may have been confounded, as the donors had an unknown CMV status. Strong correlation linked observed beta diversity and percent naive T cells. From one million sequenced T cells, diversity estimates were lower bounds.

The second PCR ran about 6 to 11 cycles with a sample-barcoded 5' primer and J-beta primers. TCRdb recomputed calls from the 5' RACE reads with MiXCR, one row per CDR3 protein. The sample carries about 1.8 million distinct CDR3 sequences, roughly 49% recorded once. Each donor supplied about 9.6 milliliters of peripheral blood. CDR1 is MNHNS and CDR2 is SASEGT in the germline V gene. Losses at the gene ends were 7 bases for V and 3 bases for J; bases not matched to a gene: 8. The CDR3 is 14 amino acids. As to this clonotype: The antigen is not known.

The source is a woman in her thirties or forties in good health. The rearrangement joins TRBV6-1 to TRBJ2-7; 8 nucleotides agree with TRBD1. Sequencing was performed on blood. This CDR3 is CASTQDRAIYEQYF. The CDR3 DNA reads TGTGCCAGCACCCAGGACAGGGCGATCTACGAGCAGTACTTC.